Given below is one TCR beta chain in context. Its antigen is undetermined. This specimen belongs to a study of early T cells in non-severe SARS-CoV-2 infection. Study overall: The sequenced material was bulk RNA from unsorted whole blood, and its chains were unpaired. Study observations and caveats: Matching results from VDJdb favored anti-spike CD8 responses, leaving private and CD4 specificities undetected.

Each cDNA molecule carried a unique molecular identifier. TCRdb re-called the 5' RACE reads through MiXCR, storing one row per CDR3 protein. Among about 57,000 distinct CDR3 sequences listed, over 10% were seen once. The CDR3 is 14 residues long. Germline-derived CDR1 and CDR2 are LGHNA and YNFKEQ. Trimming pared 1 base from V and 6 bases from J, leaving 10 bases between. This chain joins TRBV4-2 and TRBJ2-1; D possibly corresponds to TRBD1 (6 bases). Sequencing input: whole blood. This TCR was sampled from an adult who was a healthcare worker with PCR-confirmed SARS-CoV-2 infection or an uninfected control (not recorded which). The CDR3 DNA sequence: TGTGCCAGCAGCCAAGTCACAGGGCCCAATGAGCAGTTCTTC. The encoded protein is CASSQVTGPNEQFF.